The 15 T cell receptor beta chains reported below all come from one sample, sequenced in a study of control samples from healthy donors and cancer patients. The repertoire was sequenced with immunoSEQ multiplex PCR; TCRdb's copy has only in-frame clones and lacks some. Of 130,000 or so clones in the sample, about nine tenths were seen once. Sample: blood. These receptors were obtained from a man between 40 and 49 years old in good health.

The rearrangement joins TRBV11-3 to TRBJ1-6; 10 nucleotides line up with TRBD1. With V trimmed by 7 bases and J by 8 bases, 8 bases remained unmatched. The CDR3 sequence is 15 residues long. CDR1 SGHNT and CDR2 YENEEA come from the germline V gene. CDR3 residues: CASTLRDRGDSPLHF. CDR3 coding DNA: TGTGCCAGCACCCTCCGGGACAGGGGAGATTCACCCCTCCACTTT. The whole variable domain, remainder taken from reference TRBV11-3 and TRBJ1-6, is EAGVVQSPRYKIIEKKQPVAFWCNPISGHNTLYWYLQNLGQGPELLIRYENEEAVDDSQLPKDRFSAERLKGVDSTLKIQPAELGDSAVYLCASTLRDRGDSPLHFGNGTRLTVT.

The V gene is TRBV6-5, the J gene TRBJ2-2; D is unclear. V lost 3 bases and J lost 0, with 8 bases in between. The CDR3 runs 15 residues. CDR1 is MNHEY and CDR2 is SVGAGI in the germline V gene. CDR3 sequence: CASSYGYANTGELFF. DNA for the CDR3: TGTGCCAGCAGTTATGGGTACGCGAACACCGGGGAGCTGTTTTTT.

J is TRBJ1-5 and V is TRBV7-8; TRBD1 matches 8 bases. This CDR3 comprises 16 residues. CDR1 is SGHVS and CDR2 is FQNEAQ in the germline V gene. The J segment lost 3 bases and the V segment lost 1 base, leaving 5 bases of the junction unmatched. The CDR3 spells CASSLEDRAINQPQHF. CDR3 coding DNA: TGTGCCAGCAGCTTAGAGGACAGGGCCATCAATCAGCCCCAGCATTTT. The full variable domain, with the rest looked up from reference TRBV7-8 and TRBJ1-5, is GAGVSQSPRYKVAKRGQDVALRCDPISGHVSLFWYQQALGQGPEFLTYFQNEAQLDKSGLPSDRFFAERPEGSVSTLKIQRTQQEDSAVYLCASSLEDRAINQPQHFGDGTRLSIL.

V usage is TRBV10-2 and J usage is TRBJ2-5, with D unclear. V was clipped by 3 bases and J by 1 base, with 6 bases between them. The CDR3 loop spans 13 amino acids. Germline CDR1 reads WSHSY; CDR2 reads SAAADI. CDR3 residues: CASSEVGQETQYF. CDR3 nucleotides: TGCGCCAGCAGTGAAGTAGGCCAAGAGACCCAGTACTTC.

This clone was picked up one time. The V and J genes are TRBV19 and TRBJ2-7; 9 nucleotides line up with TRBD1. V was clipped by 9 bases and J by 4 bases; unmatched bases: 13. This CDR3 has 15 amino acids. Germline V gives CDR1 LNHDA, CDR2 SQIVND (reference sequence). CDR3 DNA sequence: TGTGCCAGCAAACCCCAGGGACAGGGCACGTACGAGCAGTACTTC. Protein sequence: CASKPQGQGTYEQYF.

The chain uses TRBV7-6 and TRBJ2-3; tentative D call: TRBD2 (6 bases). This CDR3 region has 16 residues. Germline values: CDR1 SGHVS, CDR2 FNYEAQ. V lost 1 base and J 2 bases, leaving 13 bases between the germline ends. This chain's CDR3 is CASSLGGTAYTDTQYF. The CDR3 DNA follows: TGTGCCAGCAGCTTAGGGGGGACTGCATACACAGATACGCAGTATTTT.

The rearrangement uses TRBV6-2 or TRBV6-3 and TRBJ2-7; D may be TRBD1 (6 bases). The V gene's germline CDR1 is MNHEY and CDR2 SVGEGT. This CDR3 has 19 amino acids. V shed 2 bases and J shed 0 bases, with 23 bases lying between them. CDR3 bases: TGTGCCAGCAGTTACCCTCGAGGGCTTGTGACAGGAGTCTCCTACGAGCAGTACTTC. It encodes CASSYPRGLVTGVSYEQYF.

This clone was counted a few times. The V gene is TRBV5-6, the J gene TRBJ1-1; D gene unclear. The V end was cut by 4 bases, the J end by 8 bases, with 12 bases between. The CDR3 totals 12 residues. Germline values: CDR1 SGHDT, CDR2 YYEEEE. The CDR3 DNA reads TGTGCCAGCAGCCTAACGGGTTCGGAAGCTTTCTTT. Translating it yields CASSLTGSEAFF.

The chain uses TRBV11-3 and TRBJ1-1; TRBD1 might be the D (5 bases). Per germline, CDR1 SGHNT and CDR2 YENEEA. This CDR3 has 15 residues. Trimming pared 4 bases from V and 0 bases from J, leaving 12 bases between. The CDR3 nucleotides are TGTGCCAGCAGCTCGTGGGACGGAATGAACACTGAAGCTTTCTTT. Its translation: CASSSWDGMNTEAFF.

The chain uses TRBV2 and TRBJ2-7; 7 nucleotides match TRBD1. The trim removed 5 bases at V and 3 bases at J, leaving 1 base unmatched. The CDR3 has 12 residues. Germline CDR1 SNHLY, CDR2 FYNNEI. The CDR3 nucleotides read TGTGCCAGCAGTCCAGGGGGCTACGAGCAGTACTTC. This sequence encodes CASSPGGYEQYF.

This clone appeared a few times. The chain's CDR3 is CASSLKGTVLKGETQYF. The CDR3 DNA is TGTGCCAGCAGCTTAAAAGGGACAGTCCTCAAGGGGGAGACCCAGTACTTC. V gene TRBV7-6 combines with J gene TRBJ2-5, with 7 bases identical to TRBD1. This CDR3 has 17 residues. Germline loops: CDR1 SGHVS, CDR2 FNYEAQ. Losses at the gene ends were 2 bases for V and 5 bases for J; bases not matched to a gene: 14.

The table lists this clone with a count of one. CDR3 protein: CASSPQLNTEAFF. CDR3 DNA sequence: TGTGCCAGCAGCCCACAGTTGAACACTGAAGCTTTCTTT. V gene TRBV6-5 combines with J gene TRBJ1-1; no clear D. Trimming stripped 6 bases from V and 0 bases from J, with 8 bases between. CDR3 length: 13 amino acids. Germline CDR1 is MNHEY and CDR2 is SVGAGI.

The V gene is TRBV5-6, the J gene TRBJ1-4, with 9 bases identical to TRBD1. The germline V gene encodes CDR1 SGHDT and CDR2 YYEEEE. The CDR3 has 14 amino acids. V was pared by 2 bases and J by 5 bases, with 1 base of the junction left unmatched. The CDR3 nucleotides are TGTGCCAGCAGCTTTGGGACAGGGAATGAAAAACTGTTTTTT. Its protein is CASSFGTGNEKLFF.

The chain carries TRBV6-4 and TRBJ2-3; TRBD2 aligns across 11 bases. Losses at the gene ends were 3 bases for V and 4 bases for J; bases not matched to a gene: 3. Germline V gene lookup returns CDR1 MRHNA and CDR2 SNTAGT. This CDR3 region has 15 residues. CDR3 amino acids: CASSEGSGGADTQYF. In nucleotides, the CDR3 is TGTGCCAGCAGTGAAGGTAGCGGGGGGGCAGATACGCAGTATTTT.

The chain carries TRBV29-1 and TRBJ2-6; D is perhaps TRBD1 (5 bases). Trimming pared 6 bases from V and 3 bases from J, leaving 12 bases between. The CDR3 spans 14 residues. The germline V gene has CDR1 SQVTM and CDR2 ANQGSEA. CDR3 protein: CSVPGSGGANVLTF. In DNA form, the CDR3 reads TGCAGCGTACCAGGGTCTGGTGGGGCCAACGTCCTGACTTTC. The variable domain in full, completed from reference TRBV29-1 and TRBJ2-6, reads SAVISQKPSRDICQRGTSLTIQCQVDSQVTMMFWYRQQPGQSLTLIATANQGSEATYESGFVIDKFPISRPNLTFSTLTVSNMSPEDSSIYLCSVPGSGGANVLTFGAGSRLTVL.